This T cell receptor beta chain was identified in a study of T cells after yellow fever vaccination. Study-wide points: Weaker, the secondary response had a peak occurring faster, on day 5 versus 15.

Points on this clonotype: The target antigen is unknown.

From the 5' RACE reads, TCRdb called clonotypes with MiXCR, one entry per CDR3 protein. In the table there are some 350,000 distinct CDR3 sequences, roughly 11% of which are singletons. The CDR3 runs 14 residues. From germline, CDR1 is MNHEY and CDR2 SVGAGI. Trimming took 0 bases from V and 9 from J; bases not matched to a gene: 5. The chain recombines TRBV6-5 with TRBJ2-1; TRBD1 matches at 7 bases. The TCR originated in a man younger than 30 who received the YFV17D yellow fever vaccine. This specimen was PBMCs, taken on the day of the first yellow fever vaccination. CDR3 sequence reads: CASSYSGQLSEQFF. The CDR3 region has the DNA TGTGCCAGCAGTTACTCGGGACAGTTGAGTGAGCAGTTCTTC.